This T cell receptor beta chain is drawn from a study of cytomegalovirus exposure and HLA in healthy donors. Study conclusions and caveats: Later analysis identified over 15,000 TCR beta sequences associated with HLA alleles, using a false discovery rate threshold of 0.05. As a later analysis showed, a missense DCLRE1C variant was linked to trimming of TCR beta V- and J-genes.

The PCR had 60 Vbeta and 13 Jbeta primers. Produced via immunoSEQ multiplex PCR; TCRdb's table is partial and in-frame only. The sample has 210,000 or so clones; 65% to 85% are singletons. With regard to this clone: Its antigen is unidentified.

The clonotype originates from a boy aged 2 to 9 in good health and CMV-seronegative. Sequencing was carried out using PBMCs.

CDR3 sequence (DNA): TGTGCCAGCAGCATCCGGGATAGCGGGGCCTACAATGAGCAGTTCTTC. Translated, it gives CASSIRDSGAYNEQFF. The chain combines TRBV9 with TRBJ2-1, with 8 bases identical to TRBD2. The V gene's germline CDR1 is SGDLS and CDR2 YYNGEE. V was pared by 4 bases and J by 2 bases, with 8 bases of the junction left unmatched. This CDR3 contains 16 residues.